These 30 T cell receptor beta chains were all obtained from the same sample, sequenced in a study of shared clonotypes between healthy human individuals. Measured with immunoSEQ multiplex PCR; TCRdb has only the in-frame clones, and not every one. Of more than 400,000 clones listed, 81% are singletons. Sequenced input: PBMCs. The receptor set was obtained from a woman aged 40 to 50 in good health. Some clones in this sample may be carry-over from other donors' samples.

J is TRBJ2-3 and V is TRBV7-2, with 11 bases lining up with TRBD2. CDR3 size: 17 residues. V shed 0 bases, J shed 5 bases, and the junction held 7 bases outside the gene matches. Germline CDR1 is SGHTA and CDR2 is FQGNSA. In nucleotides, the CDR3 is TGTGCCAGCAGCTTAGCTAGCGGGAGGGCCAGGGGAGATACGCAGTATTTT. Its translation is CASSLASGRARGDTQYF.

The chain combines TRBV5-1 with TRBJ2-7; 11 positions match TRBD2. The CDR3 spans 16 residues. CDR1 SGHRS and CDR2 YFSETQ come from the germline V gene. V dropped 3 bases and J dropped 4; count of bases not matched to a gene: 9. The CDR3 protein is CASSSDTSGRQYEQYF. The DNA of the CDR3 is TGCGCCAGCAGCTCAGACACTAGCGGGAGACAATACGAGCAGTACTTC.

This chain joins TRBV27 and TRBJ1-2, with 7 bases lining up with TRBD1. This CDR3 is built from 15 residues. Per the germline V gene, CDR1 is MNHEY and CDR2 is SMNVEV (reference sequence). After removal of 4 bases from V and 8 bases from J, the junction contained 13 bases not matched to a gene. The CDR3 loop is CASSSITGVRGGYTF. CDR3 coding DNA: TGTGCCAGCAGTTCCATTACAGGGGTTCGAGGAGGCTACACCTTC.

J is TRBJ2-7 and V is TRBV15; D unresolved. The CDR3 has 13 amino acids. Germline CDR1 reads LNHNV; CDR2 reads YYDKDF (reference sequence). The V gene lost 4 bases and the J gene lost 3 bases, with 10 bases spanning the gap. The chain's CDR3 is CATSIRQNYEQYF. The CDR3 nucleotides read TGTGCCACCAGCATTCGACAAAACTACGAGCAGTACTTC.

The rearrangement uses TRBV7-9 and TRBJ1-4, with D perhaps TRBD1 (6 bases). Germline V gene lookup returns CDR1 SEHNR and CDR2 FQNEAQ (reference sequence). Trimming took 5 bases from V and 2 from J, leaving 15 bases between them. The CDR3 length is 16 residues. CDR3 protein: CASSRGLGHTNEKLFF. The CDR3 bases are TGTGCCAGCAGCCGGGGACTGGGACACACTAATGAAAAACTGTTTTTT.

Turning to this clone: Other DNA sequences in the same sample also yield this CDR3. The chain has TRBV5-6 and TRBJ1-1, with TRBD1 matching over 10 bases. Losses at the gene ends were 10 bases for V and 2 bases for J; bases not matched to a gene: 11. The CDR3 consists of 15 residues. CDR1 SGHDT and CDR2 YYEEEE come from the germline V gene. The DNA of the CDR3 is TGTGCCGGTAGCGCAGCGACAGGGGGCAACACTGAAGCTTTCTTT. It translates to CAGSAATGGNTEAFF.

A note on this clone: It differs at one base from a far larger clone, so likely a read error. Other DNA sequences of this sample code for an identical CDR3. CDR3 nucleotides: TGCGCCAGCTCAGCACAGGCCCAAGAGACCCAGTACTTC. Translated, it gives CASSAQAQETQYF. The chain uses TRBV18 and TRBJ2-5, with D possibly TRBD1 on 5 matching bases. This CDR3 has 13 residues. Germline V gene lookup returns CDR1 KGHSH and CDR2 LQKENI.

There are a few counts of this clone. The chain couples TRBV29-1 to TRBJ2-1, with D tentatively TRBD2 (6 bases). This CDR3 is 16 amino acids long. The germline V and J ends were trimmed by 0 bases and 1 base, with 13 bases remaining between them. Germline V gene sequence: CDR1 SQVTM, CDR2 ANQGSEA. For the CDR3, the DNA is TGCAGCGTTGAAGAAGGGAGAGGGAGGTCCTACAATGAGCAGTTCTTC. Translating it yields CSVEEGRGRSYNEQFF.

The genes are TRBV7-9 and TRBJ1-2, with D maybe TRBD1 (6 bases). This CDR3 spans 15 amino acids. V lost 2 bases to trimming and J lost 2 bases, with 12 bases between them. Germline-derived CDR1 and CDR2 are SEHNR and FQNEAQ (reference sequence). CDR3 nucleotide sequence: TGTGCCAGCAGCTTATATCCCGGACAGAACTATGGCTACACCTTC. Translation: CASSLYPGQNYGYTF.

This clone was counted once. This sequence joins TRBV28 and TRBJ1-4; no firm D call. This CDR3 contains 12 residues. Germline CDR1 reads MDHEN; CDR2 reads SYDVKM. Trimming removed 5 bases at V and 8 bases at J, with 9 bases between. Here the CDR3 reads CASSPPGEKLFF. CDR3 bases: TGTGCCAGCAGTCCCCCGGGGGAAAAACTGTTTTTT.

The chain combines TRBV5-1 with TRBJ2-6; no reliable D call. V was trimmed by 5 bases and J by 3 bases, leaving 6 bases between them. This CDR3 spans 13 amino acids. Germline loops: CDR1 SGHRS, CDR2 YFSETQ. DNA for the CDR3: TGCGCCAGCAGTAGTGGTGGGGCCAACGTCCTGACTTTC. It is translated as CASSSGGANVLTF.

The CDR3 coding sequence is TGCGCCAGCAGCCAGACAGGGGCCACTAATGAAAAACTGTTTTTT. This encodes CASSQTGATNEKLFF. The chain carries TRBV4-1 and TRBJ1-4; 8 nucleotides align to TRBD1. CDR1 and CDR2 (germline): MGHRA, YSYEKL. Unmatched junction bases numbered 2, after V lost 3 bases and J lost 2 bases. This CDR3 spans 15 amino acids.

The V call is TRBV30, the J call TRBJ1-1; D gene unclear. V lost 5 bases to trimming and J lost 3 bases, with 10 bases between them. Germline lookup yields CDR1 GTSNPN and CDR2 SVGIG (reference sequence). The CDR3 runs to 12 residues. Here the CDR3 reads CAWDTWDTEAFF. The CDR3 nucleotides are TGTGCCTGGGACACCTGGGACACTGAAGCTTTCTTT.

In this sample, this clone turned up a few times. The rearrangement joins TRBV20-1 to TRBJ2-5; D ambiguous. There are 11 residues in the CDR3. V was trimmed by 8 bases and J by 1 base, leaving 8 bases between them. Germline CDR1 reads DFQATT; CDR2 reads SNEGSKA (reference sequence). CDR3 protein: CSPHTQETQYF. The CDR3 DNA reads as TGCAGTCCCCACACCCAAGAGACCCAGTACTTC.

This clone was seen only once. The CDR3: CASSRGVTTYEQYF. CDR3 in DNA: TGCGCCAGCAGCCGCGGGGTTACCACCTACGAGCAGTACTTC. J is TRBJ2-7 and V is TRBV5-1, with D possibly TRBD2 on 6 matching bases. Germline CDR1 reads SGHRS; CDR2 reads YFSETQ. Between the trimmed V and J ends, which lost 4 bases and 2 bases, there was a span of 13 bases. This CDR3 has 14 residues. The complete variable domain, with remaining parts taken from reference TRBV5-1 and TRBJ2-7, reads KAGVTQTPRYLIKTRGQQVTLSCSPISGHRSVSWYQQTPGQGLQFLFEYFSETQRNKGNFPGRFSGRQFSNSRSEMNVSTLELGDSALYLCASSRGVTTYEQYFGPGTRLTVT.

The chain carries TRBV6-6 and TRBJ2-7; 9 bases agree with TRBD1. The germline V gene encodes CDR1 MNHNY and CDR2 SVGAGI (reference sequence). With 5 bases clipped from V and 3 bases from J, the junction kept 5 bases outside the gene matches. CDR3 length equals 14 residues. CDR3 sequence reads: CASSPTGGLYEQYF. Here the CDR3 DNA reads TGTGCCAGCAGTCCGACAGGGGGGCTCTACGAGCAGTACTTC.

The CDR3 spells CASSPRGPSTDTQYF. As DNA, the CDR3 is TGTGCCAGCAGCCCCCGGGGCCCGAGCACAGATACGCAGTATTTT. V and J are TRBV7-3 and TRBJ2-3, with D perhaps given as TRBD1 or TRBD2 (5 bases each). V was shortened by 5 bases and J by 0 bases, with 12 bases between the two germline ends. Per germline, CDR1 SGHTA and CDR2 FQGTGA. This CDR3 region has 15 residues.

A single count supports this clone. The chain links TRBV6-1 to TRBJ2-2, with 8 nucleotides matching TRBD2. V was clipped by 4 bases and J by 1 base; unmatched bases: 2. The length of the CDR3 is 15 residues. Germline CDR1 and CDR2: MNHNS and SASEGT. The CDR3 spells CASSVSGGNTGELFF. The CDR3 DNA reads TGTGCCAGCAGTGTAAGCGGGGGGAACACCGGGGAGCTGTTTTTT.

This clone appeared once. Only one base separates this from a far larger clonotype, so it likely reflects a read error. The chain employs TRBV5-1 and TRBJ2-5; perhaps TRBD1 as D (5 bases). The tail of the sequence fits TRBJ2-7 better, so the J call may be wrong. The CDR3 is 18 amino acids. From germline, CDR1 is SGHRS and CDR2 YFSETQ. CDR3 region: CASSLASGQDSKSYEQYF. The CDR3 nucleotides are TGCGCCAGCAGCTTGGCGTCAGGGCAGGATTCCAAGTCCTACGAGCAGTACTTC.

The chain carries TRBV19 and TRBJ2-7, with unresolved D. Germline V gene lookup returns CDR1 LNHDA and CDR2 SQIVND (reference sequence). The V end was cut by 1 base, the J end by 2 bases, with 6 bases between. The CDR3 extends over 13 amino acids. The CDR3 DNA sequence: TGTGCCAGTAGTATAGCCCAGACCTACGAGCAGTACTTC. Amino acids: CASSIAQTYEQYF.

The V gene is TRBV7-9, the J gene TRBJ2-3; perhaps TRBD2 as D (6 bases). CDR1 and CDR2 from the germline V gene are SEHNR and FQNEAQ (reference sequence). The germline V and J ends were trimmed by 4 bases and 2 bases, with 19 bases remaining between them. This CDR3 region has 17 residues. This CDR3 is CASSYPEAGTSTDTQYF. DNA of the CDR3: TGTGCCAGCAGCTACCCGGAGGCCGGGACTTCCACAGATACGCAGTATTTT.

The rearrangement uses TRBV2 and TRBJ2-1, with TRBD2 matching over 10 bases. V shed 4 bases and J 8 bases; nucleotides not matched to a gene: 5. The CDR3 contains 14 residues. CDR1 SNHLY and CDR2 FYNNEI come from the germline V gene. The CDR3 DNA sequence: TGTGCCAGCAGTGCTTTGCTAGCGGGAGATGAGCAGTTCTTC. Its protein is CASSALLAGDEQFF.

CDR3 protein: CASSSLAGVTNEQFF. The CDR3 DNA is TGCGCCAGCAGCTCCCTAGCGGGAGTAACCAATGAGCAGTTCTTC. The chain recombines TRBV4-3 with TRBJ2-1, with 10 bases identical to TRBD2. With 5 bases clipped from V and 6 bases from J, the junction kept 7 bases outside the gene matches. The CDR3 spans 15 residues. Germline CDR1 and CDR2: LGHNA and YSLEER.

This chain links TRBV5-1 with TRBJ2-7; 12 bases map to TRBD2. Germline V CDR1 and CDR2: SGHRS, YFSETQ. Unmatched junction bases numbered 2, after V lost 2 bases and J lost 2 bases. The CDR3 contains 15 residues. The CDR3 nucleotides read TGCGCCAGCAGCTTAGGACTAGCGGGACCCTACGAGCAGTACTTC. It specifies CASSLGLAGPYEQYF.

This clone has more than one count but fewer than ten. A far larger clone lies a single base away; this is likely a read error. This CDR3 is also generated by other DNA sequences in the sample. V is TRBV25-1 and J is TRBJ2-4; no firm D call. Germline V gives CDR1 MGHDK, CDR2 SYGVNS. The CDR3 runs 17 residues. Trimming removed 4 bases at V and 0 bases at J, with 16 bases between. CDR3 region: CASSGRVAGSAKNIQYF. In nucleotides, the CDR3 is TGTGCCAGCAGTGGACGGGTAGCTGGATCAGCCAAAAACATTCAGTACTTC.

The chain's CDR3 is CASSGVRGTDTQYF. In DNA form, the CDR3 reads TGTGCCAGCAGTGGGGTACGAGGCACAGATACGCAGTATTTT. The genes are TRBV2 and TRBJ2-3; D call uncertain. Trimming stripped 4 bases from V and 1 base from J, with 9 bases between. Germline values: CDR1 SNHLY, CDR2 FYNNEI. The CDR3 contains 14 residues.

V is TRBV6-1 and J is TRBJ2-7; the match to TRBD2 covers 7 bases. The V and J ends lost 7 bases and 7 bases, in that order; junction bases with no gene match: 16. The CDR3 runs 15 residues. Germline CDR1 and CDR2: MNHNS and SASEGT. CDR3 sequence reads: CASTSTGGSPEEQYF. The CDR3 region has the DNA TGTGCCAGCACTAGTACGGGGGGATCTCCGGAAGAGCAGTACTTC.

This clone was seen once. The genes are TRBV4-1 and TRBJ1-5; D is uncertain. Germline CDR1 is MGHRA and CDR2 is YSYEKL. Trimming cost V 3 bases and J 1 base, with 10 bases left between them. The CDR3 runs 15 residues. DNA of the CDR3: TGCGCCAGCAGCCAGGGGTATCGGAGCAATCAGCCCCAGCATTTT. Residues: CASSQGYRSNQPQHF.

The chain links TRBV5-1 to TRBJ1-3, with D hard to call. The CDR3 covers 15 residues. V dropped 0 bases and J dropped 0 bases, with 7 bases sitting between them. CDR1 and CDR2 from the germline V gene are SGHRS and YFSETQ. CDR3 in amino acids: CASSLARDSGNTIYF. CDR3 sequence (DNA): TGCGCCAGCAGCTTGGCGCGGGACTCTGGAAACACCATATATTTT.

This chain links TRBV5-1 with TRBJ2-1; 8 bases are shared with TRBD2. CDR1 SGHRS and CDR2 YFSETQ come from the germline V gene. This CDR3 spans 17 amino acids. The ends lost 4 bases at V and 4 bases at J; junction bases unmatched: 13. CDR3 region: CASSPQGTSGGYNEQFF. The DNA of the CDR3 is TGCGCCAGCAGCCCCCAGGGAACTAGCGGAGGGTACAATGAGCAGTTCTTC.